These T cell receptor beta chains were read from a single sample in a study of T-cell memory formation after mild COVID-19. TCRdb processed the 5' RACE reads anew with MiXCR; each CDR3 protein has one entry. This sample has around 370,000 distinct CDR3 sequences, with roughly 21% found just once. The sequenced material came from PBMCs or a T cell subset sorted from them (not recorded which). The receptors originated from an adult woman who had mild COVID-19 (a few samples of this study predate the infection). Cell type and time point are not known. Both conserved end residues are part of each CDR3. Fields, in order: J gene, V gene, clone size, CDR3 length, D gene, CDR3 protein, CDR3 DNA. D genes are given only for firm matches. Only some rows state a clone size, as once, few, many or a class for expanded clones.

TRBJ2-2 | TRBV24-1 | few | 19 | NA | CATSDFFSFGFANTGELFF | TGTGCCACCAGTGATTTTTTCTCTTTCGGCTTCGCGAACACCGGGGAGCTGTTTTTT
TRBJ1-1 | TRBV6-5 | NA | 16 | TRBD1 | CASSYPGTGGITEAFF | TGTGCCAGCAGTTACCCTGGGACAGGGGGAATCACTGAAGCTTTCTTT
TRBJ2-5 | TRBV5-6 | NA | 14 | TRBD2 | CASSGLASMETQYF | TGTGCCAGCAGCGGACTAGCGAGCATGGAGACCCAGTACTTC
TRBJ2-1 | TRBV20-1 | few | 15 | NA | CSTKPLAGSYNEQFF | TGCAGCACCAAGCCCCTGGCCGGATCCTACAATGAGCAGTTCTTC
TRBJ2-1 | TRBV6-5 | few | 15 | NA | CASRTDRRSYNEQFF | TGTGCCAGCAGAACCGACAGGAGAAGCTACAATGAGCAGTTCTTC
TRBJ1-2 | TRBV7-9 | NA | 14 | TRBD1 | CASSLHGTGDGYTF | TGTGCCAGCAGCTTACATGGGACAGGGGATGGCTACACCTTC
TRBJ1-1 | TRBV4-1 | few | 15 | NA | CASSQAGDGSTEAFF | TGCGCCAGCAGCCAAGCAGGGGATGGTAGCACTGAAGCTTTCTTT
TRBJ1-1 | TRBV5-1 | once | 15 | NA | CASSLIPEKNTEAFF | TGCGCCAGCAGCTTGATTCCAGAGAAAAACACTGAAGCTTTCTTT
TRBJ2-7 | TRBV4-3 | NA | 15 | NA | CASSQEKARTYEQYF | TGCGCCAGCAGCCAAGAGAAGGCCAGAACCTACGAGCAGTACTTC
TRBJ2-7 | TRBV12-3/TRBV12-4 | few | 12 | TRBD2 | CASSRTSGLTAF | TGTGCCAGTAGTAGGACTAGCGGGCTTACCGCGTTC
TRBJ1-1 | TRBV6-5 | NA | 12 | TRBD1 | CASSPDRACAFF | TGTGCCAGCAGTCCCGACAGGGCTTGCGCTTTCTTT
TRBJ1-2 | TRBV6-2/TRBV6-3 | NA | 14 | NA | CASSYTTGRYGYTF | TGTGCCAGCAGTTATACGACAGGCCGCTATGGCTACACCTTC
TRBJ2-1 | TRBV7-3 | NA | 13 | TRBD2 | CASSIAGRDEQFF | TGTGCCAGCTCCATAGCGGGGAGGGATGAGCAGTTCTTC
TRBJ1-5 | TRBV6-6 | NA | 15 | NA | CASKIQGERMQPQHF | TGTGCCAGCAAGATACAGGGCGAGCGGATGCAGCCCCAGCATTTT
TRBJ1-6 | TRBV4-1 | NA | 13 | NA | CASSGLPFSPLHF | TGCGCCAGCTCGGGACTCCCATTTTCACCCCTCCACTTT
TRBJ1-2 | TRBV15 | NA | 14 | TRBD1 | CATSGGGQGGGYTF | TGTGCCACCAGCGGAGGGGGACAGGGAGGTGGCTACACCTTC
TRBJ1-1 | TRBV7-2 | NA | 14 | NA | CASSLRDRSTEAFF | TGTGCCAGCAGCCTCAGGGATAGGAGCACTGAAGCTTTCTTT
TRBJ1-1 | TRBV12-3/TRBV12-4 | few | 16 | NA | CASRMNWGGSNTEAFF | TGTGCCAGCAGGATGAACTGGGGGGGCTCGAACACTGAAGCTTTCTTT
TRBJ2-6 | TRBV3-1 | NA | 16 | TRBD1 | CASSQGQGAGANVLTF | TGTGCCAGCAGCCAGGGACAGGGGGCTGGGGCCAACGTCCTGACTTTC
TRBJ2-7 | TRBV9 | few | 13 | NA | CASSTGGTDEQYF | TGTGCCAGCAGCACTGGCGGGACGGACGAGCAGTACTTC
TRBJ1-1 | TRBV20-1 | NA | 16 | TRBD1 | CSASPSGGRQASEAFF | TGCAGTGCTAGCCCCTCAGGGGGCAGACAGGCGAGTGAAGCTTTCTTT
TRBJ2-7 | TRBV25-1 | few | 11 | NA | CASSEGYEQYF | TGTGCCAGCAGTGAGGGCTACGAGCAGTACTTC
TRBJ2-7 | TRBV12-3/TRBV12-4 | NA | 14 | NA | CASSLGIWSDEQYF | TGTGCCAGCAGTTTGGGGATTTGGAGTGACGAGCAGTACTTC
TRBJ1-6 | TRBV7-2 | NA | 14 | TRBD1 | CASSLRQGGSPLHF | TGTGCCAGCAGCTTAAGACAGGGGGGTTCACCCCTCCACTTT
TRBJ1-1 | TRBV25-1 | NA | 14 | NA | CASTPGAWGTEAFF | TGTGCCAGCACTCCCGGAGCCTGGGGGACTGAAGCTTTCTTT
TRBJ2-7 | TRBV12-3/TRBV12-4 | NA | 15 | NA | CASTLGRVPAYEQYF | TGTGCCAGCACCCTCGGTAGGGTCCCCGCCTACGAGCAGTACTTC
TRBJ2-7 | TRBV12-3/TRBV12-4 | few | 15 | NA | CASSLAGVGNNEQYF | TGTGCCAGCAGTTTAGCGGGAGTAGGTAATAACGAGCAGTACTTC
TRBJ2-7 | TRBV7-8 | NA | 15 | TRBD1 | CASSKTGTGSYEQYF | TGTGCCAGCAGTAAAACCGGGACAGGGAGCTACGAGCAGTACTTC
TRBJ1-1 | TRBV5-1 | many | 16 | TRBD1 | CASSLGVQGRFTEAFF | TGCGCCAGCAGCTTGGGTGTACAGGGGCGGTTCACTGAAGCTTTCTTT
TRBJ1-1 | TRBV7-3 | few | 16 | NA | CASSLSGGTGLTEAFF | TGTGCCAGCAGCTTATCTGGCGGAACAGGGCTTACTGAAGCTTTCTTT
TRBJ2-7 | TRBV19 | NA | 15 | NA | CASSKAGTGWGEQYF | TGTGCCAGTAGTAAGGCAGGGACTGGCTGGGGCGAGCAGTACTTC
TRBJ1-1 | TRBV5-1 | NA | 14 | NA | CASSLSPGVAGAFF | TGCGCCAGCAGCTTGAGTCCTGGGGTTGCGGGGGCTTTCTTT
TRBJ2-7 | TRBV4-1 | few | 15 | NA | CASSQVITPGYEQYF | TGCGCCAGCAGCCAAGTAATAACCCCGGGCTACGAGCAGTACTTC
TRBJ2-7 | TRBV4-1 | NA | 15 | NA | CASSKGPGSQGEQYF | TGCGCCAGCAGCAAAGGCCCGGGGTCGCAGGGCGAGCAGTACTTC
TRBJ1-2 | TRBV18 | NA | 13 | NA | CASSPGVDHGYTF | TGTGCCAGCTCACCGGGGGTAGACCATGGCTACACCTTC
TRBJ2-7 | TRBV30 | NA | 14 | NA | CAWSRRAAGYEQYF | TGTGCCTGGAGTCGCCGAGCCGCTGGCTACGAGCAGTACTTC
TRBJ2-7 | TRBV7-9 | few | 14 | TRBD1 | CASSPDRARNEQYF | TGTGCCAGCAGCCCCGACAGGGCAAGGAACGAGCAGTACTTC
TRBJ2-5 | TRBV5-6 | few | 15 | NA | CASGAPGQPQETQYF | TGTGCCAGCGGGGCCCCTGGACAGCCCCAAGAGACCCAGTACTTC
TRBJ2-1 | TRBV20-1 | few | 15 | TRBD2 | CSARRTGTRYNEQFF | TGCAGTGCTAGAAGAACCGGGACTAGATACAATGAGCAGTTCTTC
TRBJ2-7 | TRBV29-1 | NA | 13 | NA | CSVTLTVTYEQYF | TGCAGCGTGACCCTAACTGTTACCTACGAGCAGTACTTC
TRBJ2-7 | TRBV14 | NA | 16 | TRBD2 | CASSQGRLAGVWEQYF | TGTGCCAGCAGCCAAGGCCGACTAGCGGGAGTCTGGGAGCAGTACTTC
TRBJ2-6 | TRBV10-3 | few | 15 | NA | CAISDRGRGANVLTF | TGTGCCATCAGTGATCGGGGGCGCGGGGCCAACGTCCTGACTTTC
TRBJ2-6 | TRBV5-6 | few | 12 | NA | CASSVGANVLTF | TGTGCCAGCAGCGTTGGGGCCAACGTCCTGACTTTC
TRBJ2-5 | TRBV20-1 | few | 14 | TRBD1 | CSPVLTGQQETQYF | TGCAGTCCGGTTCTGACAGGGCAGCAAGAGACCCAGTACTTC
TRBJ1-5 | TRBV5-6 | NA | 16 | NA | CASSRFTGSVHQPQHF | TGTGCCAGCAGCCGTTTTACAGGGTCTGTGCATCAGCCCCAGCATTTT